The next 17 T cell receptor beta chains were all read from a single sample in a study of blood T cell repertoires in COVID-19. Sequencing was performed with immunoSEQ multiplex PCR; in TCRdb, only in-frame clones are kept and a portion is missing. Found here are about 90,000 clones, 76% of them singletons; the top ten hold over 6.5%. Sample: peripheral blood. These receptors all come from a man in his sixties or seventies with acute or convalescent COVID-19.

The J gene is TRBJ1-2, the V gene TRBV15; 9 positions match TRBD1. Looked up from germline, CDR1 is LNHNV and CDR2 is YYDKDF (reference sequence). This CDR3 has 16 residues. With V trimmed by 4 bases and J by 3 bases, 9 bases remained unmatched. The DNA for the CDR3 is TGTGCCACCAGCATAAAAACAGGGGGCGATTACTATGGCTACACCTTC. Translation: CATSIKTGGDYYGYTF.

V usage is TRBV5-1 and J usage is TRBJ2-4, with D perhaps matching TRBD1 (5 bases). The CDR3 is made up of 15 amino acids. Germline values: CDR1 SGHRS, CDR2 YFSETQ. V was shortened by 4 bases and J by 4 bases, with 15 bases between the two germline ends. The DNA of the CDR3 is TGCGCCAGCAGCCCGATTGGCCAGGGAAAAAACATTCAGTACTTC. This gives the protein CASSPIGQGKNIQYF.

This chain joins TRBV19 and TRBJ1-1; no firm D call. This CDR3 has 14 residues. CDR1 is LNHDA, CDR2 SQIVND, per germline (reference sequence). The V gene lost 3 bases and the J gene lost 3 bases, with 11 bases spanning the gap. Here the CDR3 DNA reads TGTGCCAGTAGTATCGGGGTCTTGGACACTGAAGCTTTCTTT. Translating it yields CASSIGVLDTEAFF.

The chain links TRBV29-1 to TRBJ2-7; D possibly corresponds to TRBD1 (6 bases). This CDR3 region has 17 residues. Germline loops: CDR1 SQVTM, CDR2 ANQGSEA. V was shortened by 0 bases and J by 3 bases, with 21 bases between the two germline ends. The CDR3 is CSVEDRTRAGDDYEQYF. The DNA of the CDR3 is TGCAGCGTTGAAGATCGCACTCGGGCAGGGGATGACTACGAGCAGTACTTC.

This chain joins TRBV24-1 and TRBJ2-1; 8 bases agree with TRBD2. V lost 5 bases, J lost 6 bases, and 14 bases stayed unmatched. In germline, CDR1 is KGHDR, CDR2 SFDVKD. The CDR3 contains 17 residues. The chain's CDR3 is CATSAPLAGKTANEQFF. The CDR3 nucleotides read TGTGCCACCAGTGCCCCCTTAGCGGGAAAAACCGCCAATGAGCAGTTCTTC.

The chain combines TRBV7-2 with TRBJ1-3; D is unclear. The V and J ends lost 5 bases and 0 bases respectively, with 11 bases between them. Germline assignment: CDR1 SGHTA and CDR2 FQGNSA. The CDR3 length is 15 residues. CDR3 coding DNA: TGTGCCAGCAGCCCAAAACAAGACTCTGGAAACACCATATATTTT. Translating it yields CASSPKQDSGNTIYF.

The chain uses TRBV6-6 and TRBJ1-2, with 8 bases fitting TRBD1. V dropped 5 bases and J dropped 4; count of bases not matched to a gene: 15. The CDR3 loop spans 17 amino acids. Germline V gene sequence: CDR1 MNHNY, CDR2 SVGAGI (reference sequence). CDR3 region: CASSPAGGAGQVYGYTF. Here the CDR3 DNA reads TGTGCCAGCAGTCCTGCAGGGGGCGCGGGGCAAGTCTATGGCTACACCTTC.

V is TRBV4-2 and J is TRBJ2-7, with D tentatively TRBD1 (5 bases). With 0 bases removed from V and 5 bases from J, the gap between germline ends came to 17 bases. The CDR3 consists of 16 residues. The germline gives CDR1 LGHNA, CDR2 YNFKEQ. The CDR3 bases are TGTGCCAGCAGCCAAGAAAACGGCAAGGTAGGGGACGAGCAGTACTTC. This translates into CASSQENGKVGDEQYF.

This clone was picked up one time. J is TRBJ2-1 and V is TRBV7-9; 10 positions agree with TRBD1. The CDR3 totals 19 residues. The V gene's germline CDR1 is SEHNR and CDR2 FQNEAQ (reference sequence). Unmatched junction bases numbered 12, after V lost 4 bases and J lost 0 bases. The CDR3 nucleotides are TGTGCCAGCAGCTCCACTGTCCCGGGACAGGGGAGCTCCTACAATGAGCAGTTCTTC. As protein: CASSSTVPGQGSSYNEQFF.

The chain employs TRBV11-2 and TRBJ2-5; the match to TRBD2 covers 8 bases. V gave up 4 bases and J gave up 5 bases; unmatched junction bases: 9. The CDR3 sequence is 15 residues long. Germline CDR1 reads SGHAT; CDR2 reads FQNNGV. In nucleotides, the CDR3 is TGTGCCAGCAGCTATAGCGGGATTCAAAGCGAGACCCAGTACTTC. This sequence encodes CASSYSGIQSETQYF.

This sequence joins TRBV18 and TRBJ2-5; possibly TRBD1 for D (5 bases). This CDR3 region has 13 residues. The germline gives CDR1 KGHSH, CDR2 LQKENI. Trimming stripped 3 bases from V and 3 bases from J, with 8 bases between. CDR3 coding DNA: TGTGCCAGCTCACCCGACAGCGAAGAGACCCAGTACTTC. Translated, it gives CASSPDSEETQYF. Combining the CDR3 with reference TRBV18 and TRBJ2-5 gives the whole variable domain NAGVMQNPRHLVRRRGQEARLRCSPMKGHSHVYWYRQLPEEGLKFMVYLQKENIIDESGMPKERFSAEFPKEGPSILRIQQVVRGDSAAYFCASSPDSEETQYFGPGTRLLVL.

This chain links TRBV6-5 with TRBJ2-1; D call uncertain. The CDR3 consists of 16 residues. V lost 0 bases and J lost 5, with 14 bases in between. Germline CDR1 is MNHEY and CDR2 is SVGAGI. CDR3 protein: CASSYSASPRDNEQFF. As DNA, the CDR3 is TGTGCCAGCAGTTACTCGGCTTCTCCTCGGGACAATGAGCAGTTCTTC.

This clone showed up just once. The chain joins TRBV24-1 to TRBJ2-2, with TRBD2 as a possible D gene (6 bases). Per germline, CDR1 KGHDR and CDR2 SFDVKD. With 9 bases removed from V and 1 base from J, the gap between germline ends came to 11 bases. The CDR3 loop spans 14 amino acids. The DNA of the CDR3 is TGTGCCACCCGGGGACTGATGAACACCGGGGAGCTGTTTTTT. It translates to CATRGLMNTGELFF.

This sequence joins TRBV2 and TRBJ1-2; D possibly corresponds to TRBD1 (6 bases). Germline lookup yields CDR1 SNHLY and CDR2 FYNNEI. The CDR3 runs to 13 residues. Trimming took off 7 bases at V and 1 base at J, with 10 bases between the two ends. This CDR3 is CASITRGNYGYTF. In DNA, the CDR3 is TGTGCCAGCATCACCAGGGGTAACTATGGCTACACCTTC.

CDR3 sequence reads: CASSLSGGNNQPQHF. The CDR3 DNA follows: TGCGCCAGCAGCTTGTCAGGGGGCAACAATCAGCCCCAGCATTTT. The chain has TRBV5-1 and TRBJ1-5, with TRBD1 matching over 8 bases. The CDR3 consists of 15 residues. J gave up 3 bases and V 1 base, and 3 bases lay outside the gene matches. The germline V gene encodes CDR1 SGHRS and CDR2 YFSETQ.

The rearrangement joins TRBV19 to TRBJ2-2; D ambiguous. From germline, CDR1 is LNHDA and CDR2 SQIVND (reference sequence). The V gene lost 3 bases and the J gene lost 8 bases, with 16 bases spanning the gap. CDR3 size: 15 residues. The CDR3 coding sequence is TGTGCCAGTAGTATTTTTCACCCAGGAACGGGGGAGCTGTTTTTT. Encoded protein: CASSIFHPGTGELFF.

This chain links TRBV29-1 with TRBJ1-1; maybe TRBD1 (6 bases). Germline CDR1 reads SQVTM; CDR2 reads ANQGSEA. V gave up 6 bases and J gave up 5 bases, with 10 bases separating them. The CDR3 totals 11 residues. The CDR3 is CSVLQGTEAFF. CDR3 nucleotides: TGCAGCGTGCTACAGGGAACTGAAGCTTTCTTT.